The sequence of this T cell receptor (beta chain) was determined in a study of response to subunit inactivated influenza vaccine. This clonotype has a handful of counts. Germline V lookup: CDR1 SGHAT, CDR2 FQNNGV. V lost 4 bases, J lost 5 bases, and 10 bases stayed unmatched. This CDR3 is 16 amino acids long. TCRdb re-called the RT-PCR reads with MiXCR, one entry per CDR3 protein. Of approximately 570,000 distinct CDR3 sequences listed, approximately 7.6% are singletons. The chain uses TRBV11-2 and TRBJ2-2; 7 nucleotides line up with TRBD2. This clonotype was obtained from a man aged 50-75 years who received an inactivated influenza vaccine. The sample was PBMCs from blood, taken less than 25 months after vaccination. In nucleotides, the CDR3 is TGTGCCAGCAGCTCAATAGCGGGCCCGCGGACCGGGGAGCTGTTTTTT. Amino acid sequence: CASSSIAGPRTGELFF.